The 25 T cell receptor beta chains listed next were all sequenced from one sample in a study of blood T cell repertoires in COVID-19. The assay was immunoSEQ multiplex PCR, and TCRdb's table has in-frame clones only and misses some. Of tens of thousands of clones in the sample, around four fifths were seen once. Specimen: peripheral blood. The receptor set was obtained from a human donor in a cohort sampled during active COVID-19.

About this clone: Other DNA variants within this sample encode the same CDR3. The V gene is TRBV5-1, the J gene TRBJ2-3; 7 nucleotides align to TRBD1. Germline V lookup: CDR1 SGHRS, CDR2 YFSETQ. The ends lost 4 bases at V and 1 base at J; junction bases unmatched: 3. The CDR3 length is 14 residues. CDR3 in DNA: TGCGCCAGCAGCCCTGGACAGGGCACAGATACGCAGTATTTT. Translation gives CASSPGQGTDTQYF.

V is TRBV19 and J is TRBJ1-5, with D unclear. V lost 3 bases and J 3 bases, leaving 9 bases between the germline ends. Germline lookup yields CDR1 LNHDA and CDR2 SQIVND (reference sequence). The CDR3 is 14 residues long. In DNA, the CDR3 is TGTGCCAGTAGTATTGGGCAGGACAATCAGCCCCAGCATTTT. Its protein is CASSIGQDNQPQHF.

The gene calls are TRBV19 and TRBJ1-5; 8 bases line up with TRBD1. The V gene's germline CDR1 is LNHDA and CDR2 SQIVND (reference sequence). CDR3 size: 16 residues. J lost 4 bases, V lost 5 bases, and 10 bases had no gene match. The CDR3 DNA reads TGTGCCAGTAGTCTGGTCGGGACAGGCCAGAATCAGCCCCAGCATTTT. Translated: CASSLVGTGQNQPQHF.

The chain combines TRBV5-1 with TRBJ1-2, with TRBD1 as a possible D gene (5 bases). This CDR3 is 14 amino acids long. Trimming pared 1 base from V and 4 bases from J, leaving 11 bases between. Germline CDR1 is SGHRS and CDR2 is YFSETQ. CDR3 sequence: CASSLQDSGYGYTF. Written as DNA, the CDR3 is TGCGCCAGCAGCTTGCAAGACAGTGGCTATGGCTACACCTTC.

CDR3 coding DNA: TGTGCCAGCAGCTTCAGGGCGGCCGGGGAGCTGTTTTTT. This sequence encodes CASSFRAAGELFF. This chain links TRBV7-3 with TRBJ2-2, with a tentative D call TRBD1 (5 bases). The CDR3 loop spans 13 amino acids. V lost 3 bases, J lost 6 bases, and 8 bases lay in between. The V gene's germline CDR1 is SGHTA and CDR2 FQGTGA.

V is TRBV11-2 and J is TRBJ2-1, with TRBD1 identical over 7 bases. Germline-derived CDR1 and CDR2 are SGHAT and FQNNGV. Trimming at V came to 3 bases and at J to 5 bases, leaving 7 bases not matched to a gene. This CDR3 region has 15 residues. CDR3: CASSFGTANDNEQFF. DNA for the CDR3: TGTGCCAGCAGCTTCGGGACAGCAAATGACAATGAGCAGTTCTTC.

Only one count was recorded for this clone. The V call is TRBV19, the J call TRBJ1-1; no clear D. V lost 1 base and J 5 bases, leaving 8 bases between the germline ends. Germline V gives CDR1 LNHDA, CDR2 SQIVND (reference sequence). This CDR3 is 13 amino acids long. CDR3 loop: CASSIGYGTEAFF. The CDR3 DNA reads TGTGCCAGTAGTATAGGGTACGGGACTGAAGCTTTCTTT.

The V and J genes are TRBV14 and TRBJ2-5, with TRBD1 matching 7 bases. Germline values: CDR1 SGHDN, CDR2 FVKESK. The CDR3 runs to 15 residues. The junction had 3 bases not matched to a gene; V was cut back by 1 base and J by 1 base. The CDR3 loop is CASSQAGTAQETQYF. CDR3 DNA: TGTGCCAGCAGCCAAGCTGGGACAGCCCAAGAGACCCAGTACTTC.

For the CDR3, the DNA is TGCAGTCTGAGGTACGAGCAGTACTTC. Protein product: CSLRYEQYF. The genes are TRBV20-1 and TRBJ2-7; D remains ambiguous. CDR1 and CDR2 (germline): DFQATT, SNEGSKA (reference sequence). V was trimmed by 8 bases and J by 4 bases, leaving 6 bases between them. This CDR3 is 9 amino acids long.

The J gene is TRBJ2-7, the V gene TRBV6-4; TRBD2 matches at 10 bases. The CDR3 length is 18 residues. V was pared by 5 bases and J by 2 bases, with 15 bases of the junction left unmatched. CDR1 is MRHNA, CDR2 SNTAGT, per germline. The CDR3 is CASSMSSGGIGGTYEQYF. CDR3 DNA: TGTGCCAGCAGTATGTCTAGCGGGGGAATTGGGGGGACCTACGAGCAGTACTTC.

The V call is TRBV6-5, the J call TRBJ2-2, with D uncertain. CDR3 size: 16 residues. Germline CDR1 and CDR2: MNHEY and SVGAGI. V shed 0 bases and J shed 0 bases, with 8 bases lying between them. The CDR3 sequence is CASSYSSGTNTGELFF. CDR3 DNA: TGTGCCAGCAGTTACTCGTCAGGAACGAACACCGGGGAGCTGTTTTTT.

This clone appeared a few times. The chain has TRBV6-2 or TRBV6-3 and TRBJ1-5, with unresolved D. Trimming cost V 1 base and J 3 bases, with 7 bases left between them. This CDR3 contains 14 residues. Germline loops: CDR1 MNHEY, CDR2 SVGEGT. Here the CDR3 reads CASSYFGVNQPQHF. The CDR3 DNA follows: TGTGCCAGCAGTTACTTTGGAGTCAATCAGCCCCAGCATTTT.

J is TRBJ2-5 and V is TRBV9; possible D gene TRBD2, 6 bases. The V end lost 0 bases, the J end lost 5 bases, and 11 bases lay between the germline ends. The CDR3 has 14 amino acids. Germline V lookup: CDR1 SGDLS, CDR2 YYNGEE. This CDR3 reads CASSVVGAGETQYF. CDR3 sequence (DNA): TGTGCCAGCAGCGTAGTGGGCGCGGGGGAGACCCAGTACTTC.

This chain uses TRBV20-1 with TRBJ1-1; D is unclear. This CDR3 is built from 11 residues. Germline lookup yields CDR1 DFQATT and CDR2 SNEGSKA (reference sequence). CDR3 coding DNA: TGCAGGGGCTCAGGGAACACTGAAGCTTTCTTT. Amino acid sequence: CRGSGNTEAFF.

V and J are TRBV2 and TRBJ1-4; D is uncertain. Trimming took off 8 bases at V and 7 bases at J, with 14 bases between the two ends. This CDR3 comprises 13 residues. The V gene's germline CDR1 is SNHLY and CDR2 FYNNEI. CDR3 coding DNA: TGTGCCAGCGGAAGGGAACGGGGTGAAAAACTGTTTTTT. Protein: CASGRERGEKLFF.

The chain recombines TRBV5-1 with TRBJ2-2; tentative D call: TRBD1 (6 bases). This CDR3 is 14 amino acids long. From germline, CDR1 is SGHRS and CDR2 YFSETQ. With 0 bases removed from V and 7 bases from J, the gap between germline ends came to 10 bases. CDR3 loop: CASSLGTAGGELFF. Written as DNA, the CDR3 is TGCGCCAGCAGCTTGGGGACAGCCGGCGGGGAGCTGTTTTTT.

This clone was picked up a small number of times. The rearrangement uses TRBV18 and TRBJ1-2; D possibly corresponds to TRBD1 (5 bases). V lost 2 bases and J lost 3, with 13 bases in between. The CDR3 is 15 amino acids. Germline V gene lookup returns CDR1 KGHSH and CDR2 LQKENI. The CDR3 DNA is TGTGCCAGCTCACCAGGGGCAGCCCCTGACTATGGCTACACCTTC. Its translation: CASSPGAAPDYGYTF.

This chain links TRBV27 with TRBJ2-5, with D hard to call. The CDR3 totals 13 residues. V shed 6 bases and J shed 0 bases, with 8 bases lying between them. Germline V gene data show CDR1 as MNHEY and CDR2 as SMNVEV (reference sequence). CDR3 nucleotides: TGTGCCAGCAGAAACATGTACCAAGAGACCCAGTACTTC. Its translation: CASRNMYQETQYF.

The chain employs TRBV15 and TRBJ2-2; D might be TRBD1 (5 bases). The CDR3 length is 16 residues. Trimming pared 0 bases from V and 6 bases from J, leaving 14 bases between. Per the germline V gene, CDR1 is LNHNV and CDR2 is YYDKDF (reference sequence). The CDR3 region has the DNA TGTGCCACCAGCAGAGATCGGTCCGGACACGCCGGGGAGCTGTTTTTT. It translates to CATSRDRSGHAGELFF.

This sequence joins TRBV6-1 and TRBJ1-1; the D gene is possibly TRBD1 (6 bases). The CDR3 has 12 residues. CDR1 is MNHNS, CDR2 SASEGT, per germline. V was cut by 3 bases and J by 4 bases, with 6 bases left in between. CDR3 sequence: CASSEGATEAFF. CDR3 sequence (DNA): TGTGCCAGCAGTGAGGGGGCCACTGAAGCTTTCTTT.

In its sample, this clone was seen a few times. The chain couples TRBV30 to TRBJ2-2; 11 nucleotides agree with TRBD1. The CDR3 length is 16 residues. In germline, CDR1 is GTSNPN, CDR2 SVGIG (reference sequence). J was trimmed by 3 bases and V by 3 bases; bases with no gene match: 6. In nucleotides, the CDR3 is TGTGCCTGGAGCGACCGGGACAGGGGGGACACCGGGGAGCTGTTTTTT. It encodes CAWSDRDRGDTGELFF.

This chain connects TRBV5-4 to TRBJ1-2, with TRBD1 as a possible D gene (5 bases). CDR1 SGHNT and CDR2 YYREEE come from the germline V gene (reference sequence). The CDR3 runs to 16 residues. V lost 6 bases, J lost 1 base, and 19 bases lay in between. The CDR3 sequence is CASTLRRGSGNYGYTF. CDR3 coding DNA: TGTGCCAGCACCCTTCGACGGGGGTCGGGTAACTATGGCTACACCTTC.

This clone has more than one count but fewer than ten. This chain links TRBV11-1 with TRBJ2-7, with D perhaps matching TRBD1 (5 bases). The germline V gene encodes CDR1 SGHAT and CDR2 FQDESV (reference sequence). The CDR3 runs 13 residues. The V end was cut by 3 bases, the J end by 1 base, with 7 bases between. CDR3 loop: CASSFPGSYEQYF. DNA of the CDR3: TGTGCCAGCAGCTTCCCAGGGTCCTACGAGCAGTACTTC.

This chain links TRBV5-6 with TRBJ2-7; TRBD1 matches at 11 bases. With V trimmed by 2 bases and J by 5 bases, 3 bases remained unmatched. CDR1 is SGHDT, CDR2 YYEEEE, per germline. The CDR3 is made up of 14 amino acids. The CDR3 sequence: CASSFWTGGDEQYF. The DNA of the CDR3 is TGTGCCAGCAGCTTTTGGACAGGGGGCGACGAGCAGTACTTC. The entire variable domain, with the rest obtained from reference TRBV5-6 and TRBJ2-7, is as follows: DAGVTQSPTHLIKTRGQQVTLRCSPKSGHDTVSWYQQALGQGPQFIFQYYEEEERQRGNFPDRFSGHQFPNYSSELNVNALLLGDSALYLCASSFWTGGDEQYFGPGTRLTVT.

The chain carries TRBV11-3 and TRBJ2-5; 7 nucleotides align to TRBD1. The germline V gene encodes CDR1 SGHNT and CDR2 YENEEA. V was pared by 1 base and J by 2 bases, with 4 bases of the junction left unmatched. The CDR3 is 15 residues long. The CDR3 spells CASSLGQQGQETQYF. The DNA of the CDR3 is TGTGCCAGCAGCTTAGGGCAACAGGGGCAAGAGACCCAGTACTTC.